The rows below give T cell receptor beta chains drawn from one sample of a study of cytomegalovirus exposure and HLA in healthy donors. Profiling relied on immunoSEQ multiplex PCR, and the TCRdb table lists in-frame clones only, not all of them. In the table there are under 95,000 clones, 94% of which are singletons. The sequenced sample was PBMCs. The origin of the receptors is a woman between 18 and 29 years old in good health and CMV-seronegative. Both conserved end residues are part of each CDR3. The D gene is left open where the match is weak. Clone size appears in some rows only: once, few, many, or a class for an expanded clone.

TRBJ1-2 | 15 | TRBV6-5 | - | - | CASSYLQGREAGYTF | TGTGCCAGCAGTTACTTGCAGGGGAGGGAGGCTGGCTACACCTTC
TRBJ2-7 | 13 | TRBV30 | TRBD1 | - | CAWTETGGNEQYF | TGTGCCTGGACCGAGACAGGGGGCAACGAGCAGTACTTC
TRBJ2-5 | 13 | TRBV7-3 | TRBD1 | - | CASSLGQQETQYF | TGTGCCAGCAGCCTGGGACAGCAAGAGACCCAGTACTTC
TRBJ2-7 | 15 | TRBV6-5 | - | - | CASRISRVGSHEQYF | TGTGCCAGCAGAATATCCAGGGTAGGATCTCACGAGCAGTACTTC
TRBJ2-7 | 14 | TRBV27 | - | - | CASRPQTGSYEQYF | TGTGCCAGCAGGCCCCAGACAGGCTCCTACGAGCAGTACTTC
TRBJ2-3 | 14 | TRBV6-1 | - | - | CASRGSGYTDTQYF | TGTGCCAGCAGAGGAAGCGGGTACACAGATACGCAGTATTTT
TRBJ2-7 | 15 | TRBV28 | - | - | CATRSGPPPAYEQYF | TGTGCCACCCGAAGTGGGCCCCCCCCAGCCTACGAGCAGTACTTC
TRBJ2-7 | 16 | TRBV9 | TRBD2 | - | CASSVGTSGSIYEQYF | TGTGCCAGCAGCGTCGGGACTAGCGGGAGTATCTACGAGCAGTACTTC
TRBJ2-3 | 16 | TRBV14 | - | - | CASSQDGFWRAGSQYF | TGTGCCAGCAGCCAAGATGGGTTCTGGCGGGCGGGTTCGCAGTATTTT
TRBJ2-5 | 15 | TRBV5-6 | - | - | CASSLVAGSGETQYF | TGTGCCAGCAGCTTGGTTGCAGGGTCAGGGGAGACCCAGTACTTC
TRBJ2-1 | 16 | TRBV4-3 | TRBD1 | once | CASSSTPPGQGAEQFF | TGCGCCAGCAGCTCAACCCCCCCCGGACAGGGTGCTGAGCAGTTCTTC
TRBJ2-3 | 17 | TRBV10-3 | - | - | CAISVPHSGVGTDTQYF | TGTGCCATCAGTGTACCTCATTCAGGGGTAGGAACAGATACGCAGTATTTT
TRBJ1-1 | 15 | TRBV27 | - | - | CASSTAGSGNTEAFF | TGTGCCAGCAGTACTGCAGGGTCGGGGAACACTGAAGCTTTCTTT
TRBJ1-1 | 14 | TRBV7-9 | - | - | CASSFDAGATEAFF | TGTGCCAGCAGCTTTGACGCGGGGGCCACTGAAGCTTTCTTT
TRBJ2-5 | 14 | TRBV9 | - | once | CASSAGLPAETQYF | TGTGCCAGCAGCGCTGGACTACCGGCGGAGACCCAGTACTTC
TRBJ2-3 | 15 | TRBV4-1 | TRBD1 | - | CASSLPDRDSDTQYF | TGCGCCAGCAGCCTGCCGGACAGGGACTCAGATACGCAGTATTTT
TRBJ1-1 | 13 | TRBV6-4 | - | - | CASSEGGGTEAFF | TGTGCCAGCAGTGAGGGGGGGGGCACTGAAGCTTTCTTT
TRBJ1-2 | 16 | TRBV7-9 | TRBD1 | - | CASSLATGTAYHGYTF | TGTGCCAGCAGCTTAGCGACCGGGACAGCCTATCATGGCTACACCTTC
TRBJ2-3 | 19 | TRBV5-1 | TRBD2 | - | CASSLGGLAGRWGTDTQYF | TGCGCCAGCAGCTTGGGAGGACTAGCGGGACGCTGGGGCACAGATACGCAGTATTTT
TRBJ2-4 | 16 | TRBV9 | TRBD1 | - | CASSAWPPTGGDIQYF | TGTGCCAGCAGCGCCTGGCCACCCACAGGGGGTGACATTCAGTACTTC
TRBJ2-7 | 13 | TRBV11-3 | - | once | CASSLGSNYEQYF | TGTGCCAGCAGCCTAGGGTCTAACTACGAGCAGTACTTC
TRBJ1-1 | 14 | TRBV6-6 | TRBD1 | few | CASRTGQGYTEAFF | TGTGCCAGCAGAACGGGACAGGGGTACACTGAAGCTTTCTTT
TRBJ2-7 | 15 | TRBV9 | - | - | CASSPSGSSIYEQYF | TGTGCCAGCAGCCCCTCAGGGTCCTCAATCTACGAGCAGTACTTC
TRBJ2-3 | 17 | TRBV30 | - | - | CAWRVFSAGVRTDTQYF | TGTGCCTGGAGAGTCTTTTCCGCAGGGGTCCGCACAGATACGCAGTATTTT
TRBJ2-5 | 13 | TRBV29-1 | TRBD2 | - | CSAPLADGETQYF | TGCAGCGCGCCCCTAGCGGATGGGGAGACCCAGTACTTC
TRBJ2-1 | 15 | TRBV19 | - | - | CASSIGSLPYNEQFF | TGTGCCAGTAGTATAGGCAGTCTCCCCTACAATGAGCAGTTCTTC
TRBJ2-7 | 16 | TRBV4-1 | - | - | CASSQQTQGMGYEQYF | TGCGCCAGCAGCCAACAAACACAGGGTATGGGCTACGAGCAGTACTTC
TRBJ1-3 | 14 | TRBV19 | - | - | CASSRGQEGNTIYF | TGTGCCAGTAGTAGGGGGCAAGAAGGAAACACCATATATTTT
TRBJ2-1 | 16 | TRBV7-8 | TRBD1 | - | CASSPRQGARYNEQFF | TGTGCCAGCAGCCCCCGACAGGGGGCGAGATACAATGAGCAGTTCTTC
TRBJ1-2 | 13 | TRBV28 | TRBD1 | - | CASGTGHPYGYTF | TGTGCCAGCGGGACAGGGCATCCGTACGGCTACACCTTC
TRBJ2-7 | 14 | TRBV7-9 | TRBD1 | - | CASSSPRRGNEQYF | TGTGCCAGCAGCTCACCCCGCAGGGGGAACGAGCAGTACTTC
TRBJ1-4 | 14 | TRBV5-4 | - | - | CASSLWSENEKLFF | TGTGCCAGCAGCTTGTGGTCAGAAAATGAAAAACTGTTTTTT
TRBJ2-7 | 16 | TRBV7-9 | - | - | CASSLGFAQNSYEQYF | TGTGCCAGCAGCTTAGGTTTCGCTCAGAACTCCTACGAGCAGTACTTC
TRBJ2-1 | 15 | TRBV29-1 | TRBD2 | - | CSVEGSSGRNNEQFF | TGCAGCGTTGAGGGATCTAGCGGGAGGAACAATGAGCAGTTCTTC
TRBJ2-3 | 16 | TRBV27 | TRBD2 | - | CASSPHRSGLAVTQYF | TGTGCCAGCAGTCCACATCGCTCGGGACTAGCAGTTACGCAGTATTTT
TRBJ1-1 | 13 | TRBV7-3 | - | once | CASSLNGNTEAFF | TGTGCCAGCAGCTTAAACGGTAACACTGAAGCTTTCTTT
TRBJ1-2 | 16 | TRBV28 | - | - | CASRTSPQVPGDGYTF | TGTGCCAGCAGAACCTCACCACAGGTACCCGGAGATGGCTACACCTTC
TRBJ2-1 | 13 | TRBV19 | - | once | CASSIKGGGEQFF | TGTGCCAGTAGTATCAAGGGAGGAGGTGAGCAGTTCTTC
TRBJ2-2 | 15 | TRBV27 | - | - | CASTQFGITGGELFF | TGTGCCAGCACCCAATTCGGGATCACTGGGGGCGAGCTGTTTTTT
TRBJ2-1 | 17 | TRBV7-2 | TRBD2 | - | CALSSSRTSQPRNEQFF | TGTGCCCTCAGCAGCTCCCGGACTAGCCAGCCCCGTAATGAGCAGTTCTTC
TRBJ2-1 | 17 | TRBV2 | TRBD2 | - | CASSERGMSGIYNEQFF | TGTGCCAGCAGTGAAAGAGGCATGAGCGGGATTTACAATGAGCAGTTCTTC
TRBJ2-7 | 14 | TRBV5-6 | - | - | CASSFYRLDYEQYF | TGTGCCAGCAGCTTTTACAGGCTCGACTACGAGCAGTACTTC
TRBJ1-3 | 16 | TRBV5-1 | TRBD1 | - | CASSYGTVYSGNTIYF | TGCGCCAGCAGCTACGGGACAGTTTACTCTGGAAACACCATATATTTT
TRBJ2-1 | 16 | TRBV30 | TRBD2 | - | CAWSVRGGGPSGEQFF | TGTGCCTGGAGTGTTCGTGGCGGGGGACCTTCAGGTGAGCAGTTCTTC
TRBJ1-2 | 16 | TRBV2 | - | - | CASTGKMRAPNYGYTF | TGTGCCAGCACTGGTAAAATGAGGGCCCCTAACTATGGCTACACCTTC
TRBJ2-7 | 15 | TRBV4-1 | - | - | CASSQVGGSSYEQYF | TGCGCCAGCAGCCAAGTTGGTGGGAGCTCCTACGAGCAGTACTTC
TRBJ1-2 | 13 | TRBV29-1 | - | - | CSAQREGVYGYTF | TGCAGCGCCCAACGGGAGGGGGTCTATGGCTACACCTTC